This T cell receptor (beta chain) was identified during a study of blood T cells in healthy people across ages. Through a sample-barcoded 5' primer and a J-beta primer mix, a second PCR was run for roughly 6 to 11 cycles. TCRdb reanalysed the 5' RACE reads using MiXCR and keeps one entry per CDR3 protein. The sample lists 790,000 or so distinct CDR3 sequences, 45% to 70% occurring once. The clonotype comes from a middle-aged man in good health. Material: blood.

CDR3 coding DNA: TGTGCCAGCAGCTTACTTCAAATGGGGTTCGCCAACTATGGCTACACCTTC. Residues: CASSLLQMGFANYGYTF. The chain combines TRBV7-8 with TRBJ1-2, with D uncertain. Germline V gene sequence: CDR1 SGHVS, CDR2 FQNEAQ. Trimming cost V 2 bases and J 2 bases, with 18 bases left between them. This CDR3 region has 17 residues.